This T cell receptor (beta chain) stems from a study of shared clonotypes between healthy human individuals. Germline CDR1 reads SEHNR; CDR2 reads FQNEAQ (reference sequence). Unmatched junction bases numbered 5, after V lost 2 bases and J lost 2 bases. The CDR3 sequence is 15 residues long. TCRdb's copy holds only in-frame clones and misses some; the assay was immunoSEQ multiplex PCR. In the table there are 150,000 to 200,000 clones, approximately 92% of which are singletons. This chain uses TRBV7-9 with TRBJ1-1; 7 bases are shared with TRBD1. The sample consisted of naive CD4+ T cells sorted from blood. Subset here: CD45RA+ positively selected. The source is a woman aged 25-40 years in good health. CDR3 in DNA: TGTGCCAGCAGCTTACTAGGGACAGACAACACTGAAGCTTTCTTT. Encoded protein: CASSLLGTDNTEAFF.